This passage covers 2 T cell receptor beta chains from one sample sequenced in a study of cytomegalovirus exposure and HLA in healthy donors. It was with 60 Vbeta and 13 Jbeta primers that the PCR ran. The assay was immunoSEQ multiplex PCR, and TCRdb's table has in-frame clones only and misses some. The sample includes some 160,000 clones, 80% to 85% of them seen just once. The material sequenced was PBMCs. The receptors here all came from a male donor in good health and CMV-seronegative.

V is TRBV4-3 and J is TRBJ2-7, with D tentatively TRBD1 (6 bases). The germline CDR1 and CDR2 sequences are LGHNA and YSLEER. The CDR3 loop spans 15 amino acids. Trimming removed 0 bases at V and 0 bases at J, with 9 bases between. The CDR3 nucleotides are TGCGCCAGCAGCCAAGAAACAGGGAGCTCCTACGAGCAGTACTTC. Translated, it gives CASSQETGSSYEQYF.

The J gene is TRBJ2-3, the V gene TRBV2; 7 bases are shared with TRBD2. The germline V gene has CDR1 SNHLY and CDR2 FYNNEI. V gave up 6 bases and J gave up 9 bases; unmatched junction bases: 9. CDR3 length: 13 amino acids. As DNA, the CDR3 is TGTGCCAGCAGCGCACGGATGACTAGCACGCAGTATTTT. Amino acid sequence: CASSARMTSTQYF.